This T cell receptor beta chain stems from a study of tumor and adjacent non-tumor tissue in lung cancer. At the level of the study: Stage I to III disease affected roughly ten men and 5 women aged about 30 to 85. Around 4.2 million productive TCRbeta reads were obtained per sample on average.

The template was RNA from unsorted bulk tissue. A remark on this clonotype: Antigen: not known. It is likely a read error, because the conserved phenylalanine at the end of the CDR3 is missing.

The study's findings and limits: Normal lung showed higher cumulative top 100 clone frequency than tumor.

Trimming took 5 bases from V and 4 from J, leaving 8 bases between them. The CDR3 loop spans 13 amino acids. TCRbeta libraries were built with three rounds of nested PCR, modified from ARM-PCR. TCRdb passed the multiplex PCR reads through MiXCR, listing each CDR3 protein once. The sample carries approximately 86,000 distinct CDR3 sequences, around 70% recorded once. V usage is TRBV12-3 or TRBV12-4 and J usage is TRBJ2-2; tentative D call: TRBD1 (5 bases). The receptor was isolated from a woman in her forties with non-small cell lung cancer. Specimen: lung tumor tissue. CDR3 coding DNA: TGTGCCAGCAGTAGACAGTCCACCGGGGAGCTGTTTCTT. Amino acid sequence: CASSRQSTGELFL.